This record covers a single TCR beta chain. The antigen it recognizes is unknown. No much larger clone exists at a distance of one base, and base qualities are not known. According to the study, the label for this sample's time point signals: baseline before first vaccination. Vaccinee samples came from UK trials COV001 and COV002, including a single-blind randomized controlled phase 2/3 trial of AZD1222 (ChAdOx1 nCoV-19) in healthy adults. For TCRbeta chain sequencing, PBMC samples were collected from trial participants at day 0 and at day 28 after the second dose. The data stem from a study of T cell responses to AZD1222 COVID-19 vaccine (dated by TCRdb to about 2021). Regarding the complete study: AZD1222 recipients with second doses at about 4 weeks or about 12 weeks were pooled, because spike-specific TCR depth and breadth did not differ between schedules. A total of more than 230 trial participants underwent TCR sequencing, of whom approximately 200 had received two doses of AZD1222 and approximately 25 had received two doses of the MenACWY control vaccine. Enrollment into the trials was organized by age into subgroups of 18-55, 56-69 and 70-plus years, and those subgroups contained about 150, 27 and 61 TCR-sequenced participants, respectively.

The CDR3 regions of human TCRbeta chains were analyzed by immunosequencing. Per the authors' processing: Repertoire TCRs were matched against a reference library of SARS-CoV-2-specific TCRs generated with the MIRA antigen-specificity platform. Breadth was defined as the fraction of unique TCRs that were SARS-CoV-2-associated, and depth was defined as the fraction of total T cells that were SARS-CoV-2-associated. Using the MIRA data, each spike-specific TCR was assigned both to the spike region to which the TCR was reactive and to a CD4 or CD8 class. Log10-transformed breadth and depth values were compared by one-way ANOVA with Sidak's multiple comparisons tests. The immuneACCESS repertoire file appears here via TCRdb, limited to in-frame rearrangements. These files lack a portion of the clones; in checked studies, under half of the deficit traces to unresolved V genes, and the cause of the others is not known. D and trimming were read from the DNA, whereas the V and J calls and clone size are those reported in that table. This sample is represented by fewer than 200,000 clones; 92% of them were singletons. The top ten clones comprise 1.6% of the sample.

CDR1 and CDR2, per the germline V gene, are SGHDT and YYEEEE. Between the V and J ends, shortened by 4 bases and 3 bases respectively, the junction contains 6 bases. The CDR3 runs 12 residues from the cysteine to the phenylalanine. The only DNA kept is the CDR3, 36 bases in frame from the first base. General study outcomes and caveats: Participants were mostly white British and included more females than males, and it was suggested by the authors that clonal diversity may have been underestimated. Conclusions about previously exposed vaccinees are limited, since just five to seven AZD1222 recipients were seropositive for SARS-CoV-2 at baseline. Because no day 14 peak-response samples were available, repertoires were characterized only after the peak T cell response. Reportedly, almost half of the unique spike-specific TCRs recognized epitopes lying outside the regions that are mutated in the B.1.351 and B.1.1.7 variants. A significant rise in spike-specific TCR breadth and depth was observed after two AZD1222 doses relative to day 0 and relative to MenACWY recipients. CD4 TCRs associated with the vaccine covered the entire spike protein, and the dominant responses were in regions 160-218 and 743-854. The 56-69-year group was small, and its depth increase did not reach significance, likely because of low power.

This TCR was sampled from an adult in good health. Rearrangement joined TRBV5-6 to TRBJ2-3; the D gene is not confidently resolved. The source material was peripheral blood, sampled on day 0 of AZD1222 vaccination. The CDR3 amino acid sequence is: CASSRSTDTQYF. The DNA is TGTGCCAGCAGCCGGTCTACAGATACGCAGTATTTT.